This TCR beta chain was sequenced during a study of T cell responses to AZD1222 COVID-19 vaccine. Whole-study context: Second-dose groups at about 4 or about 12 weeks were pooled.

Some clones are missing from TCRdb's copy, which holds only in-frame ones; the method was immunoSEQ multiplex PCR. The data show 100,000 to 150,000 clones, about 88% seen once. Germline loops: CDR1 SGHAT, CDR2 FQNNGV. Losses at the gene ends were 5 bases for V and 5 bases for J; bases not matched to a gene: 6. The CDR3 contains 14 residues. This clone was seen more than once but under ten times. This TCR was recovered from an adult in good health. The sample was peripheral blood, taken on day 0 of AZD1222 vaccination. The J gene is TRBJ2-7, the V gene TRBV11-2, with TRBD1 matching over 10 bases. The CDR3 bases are TGTGCCAGCAGCCCGGGACAGGGGAAACACGAGCAGTACTTC. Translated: CASSPGQGKHEQYF.